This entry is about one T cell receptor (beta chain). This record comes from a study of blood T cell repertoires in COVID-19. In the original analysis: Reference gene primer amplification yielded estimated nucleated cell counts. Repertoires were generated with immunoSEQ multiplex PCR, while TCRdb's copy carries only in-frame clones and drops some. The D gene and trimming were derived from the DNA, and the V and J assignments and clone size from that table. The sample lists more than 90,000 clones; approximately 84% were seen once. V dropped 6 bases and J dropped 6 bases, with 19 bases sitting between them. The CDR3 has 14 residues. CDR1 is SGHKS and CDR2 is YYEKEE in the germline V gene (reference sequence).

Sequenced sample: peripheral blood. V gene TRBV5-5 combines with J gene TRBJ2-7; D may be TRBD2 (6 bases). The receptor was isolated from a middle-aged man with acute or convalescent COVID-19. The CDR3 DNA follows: TGTGCCAGCACCCTCGGGGGTTTCCCCACCGAGCAGTACTTC. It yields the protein CASTLGGFPTEQYF.